The clone carrying this T cell receptor (beta chain) was recorded a few times. With iRepertoire HTBI primers and Arm-PCR of CDR3 regions, TCR beta libraries were built. TCRdb reanalysed the multiplex PCR reads using MiXCR and keeps one entry per CDR3 protein. This sample carries roughly 410,000 distinct CDR3 sequences, 14% to 15% of them seen once, and the ten largest clones take over 7%. Time point here: newly diagnosed GD, antithyroid drugs for less than 3 months. From RNA extracted from PBMCs, the TCR library was made. The CDR3 covers 17 residues. Germline-derived CDR1 and CDR2 are DFQATT and SNEGSKA (reference sequence). V lost 5 bases, J lost 4 bases, and 17 bases stayed unmatched. This record belongs to a study of regulatory T cells in long-lasting Graves disease. These data were also filed under a second study, of T cells in Graves' hyperthyroidism and ophthalmopathy.

The chain recombines TRBV20-1 with TRBJ2-1; 7 bases are shared with TRBD2. The source material was peripheral blood mononuclear cells (PBMCs), sampled at new diagnosis, from a patient treated with antithyroid drugs. This TCR derives from a woman aged 40 to 50 with Graves disease. The CDR3 DNA reads as TGCAGTGCTGGGGGGGGGGTCCAGCAGGGAGTATACAATGAGCAGTTCTTC. Its protein product is CSAGGGVQQGVYNEQFF.